The 16 T cell receptor beta chains below come from one sample, sequenced in a study of T cells in Graves' hyperthyroidism and ophthalmopathy. RNA transcripts served as the template for amplifying TCR beta CDR3 regions. When the TCR CDR3 underwent first-round RT-PCR, the HTBI primer set was used. MiXCR was run by TCRdb on the multiplex PCR reads, yielding one entry per CDR3 protein. The sample carries 300,000 or so distinct CDR3 sequences, over 15% recorded once. The specimen sequenced was blood. Every receptor here comes from a man in his thirties or forties with Graves' hyperthyroidism.

In its sample, this clonotype was seen a few times. V gene TRBV20-1 combines with J gene TRBJ2-6; D might be TRBD1 (6 bases). The CDR3 contains 17 residues. Per the germline V gene, CDR1 is DFQATT and CDR2 is SNEGSKA (reference sequence). Trimming removed 4 bases at V and 7 bases at J, with 23 bases between. In DNA, the CDR3 is TGCAGTGCTATGACAGGTCCCTCTCGGACGGGTGCCAACGTCCTGACTTTC. It translates to CSAMTGPSRTGANVLTF.

The J gene is TRBJ1-2, the V gene TRBV5-6; 8 bases map to TRBD1. Germline V gene data show CDR1 as SGHDT and CDR2 as YYEEEE. V lost 6 bases, J lost 7 bases, and 5 bases stayed unmatched. The CDR3 spans 12 residues. CDR3 nucleotides: TGTGCCAGCACTCCAGGGGGCGGTGGCTACACCTTC. Encoded protein: CASTPGGGGYTF.

The chain carries TRBV3-1 and TRBJ1-2, with TRBD1 as a possible D gene (5 bases). Germline V gene lookup returns CDR1 LGHDT and CDR2 YNNKEL (reference sequence). The CDR3 spans 14 residues. The V gene lost 4 bases and the J gene lost 6 bases, with 15 bases spanning the gap. The CDR3 reads CASSPGPFRDGYTF. The CDR3 DNA is TGTGCCAGCAGCCCTGGACCCTTCAGGGATGGCTACACCTTC.

A word on this clonotype: A much larger clone lies a single base off, so this may be a read error. The chain employs TRBV30 and TRBJ2-7; D gene uncertain. CDR1 is GTSNPN and CDR2 is SVGIG in the germline V gene (reference sequence). The CDR3 is 12 amino acids. V dropped 0 bases and J dropped 12 bases, with 15 bases sitting between them. CDR3 loop: CAWSVRNRKRYF. DNA for the CDR3: TGTGCCTGGAGTGTACGGAACAGAAAGCGGTACTTC.

This clonotype was detected a few times. The chain combines TRBV5-8 with TRBJ2-7; perhaps D is TRBD1 or TRBD2 (5 bases each). Germline V gene sequence: CDR1 SGHTS, CDR2 YDEGEE. The CDR3 runs 14 residues. V was cut by 4 bases and J by 2 bases, with 13 bases left in between. CDR3 coding DNA: TGTGCCAGCAGCGCCGGGACCCAGACCTACGAGCAGTACTTC. It encodes CASSAGTQTYEQYF.

This clonotype was recorded at least ten times. The genes are TRBV28 and TRBJ2-7; TRBD1 or TRBD2 may be the D gene (6 bases each). Germline values: CDR1 MDHEN, CDR2 SYDVKM. The V end was cut by 4 bases, the J end by 2 bases, with 9 bases between. The CDR3 length is 13 residues. The CDR3 DNA reads TGTGCCAGCAGTTCCCGGGGGCCCTACGAGCAGTACTTC. Its protein product is CASSSRGPYEQYF.

The rearrangement joins TRBV11-2 to TRBJ2-1; D assignment may be TRBD1 or TRBD2 (6 bases each). The CDR3 length is 13 residues. In germline, CDR1 is SGHAT, CDR2 FQNNGV. V was pared by 3 bases and J by 6 bases, with 9 bases between. The CDR3 region is CASSLEGVNEQFF. In nucleotides, the CDR3 is TGTGCCAGCAGCTTGGAGGGGGTCAATGAGCAGTTCTTC.

In its sample, this clonotype was seen many times. CDR3 bases: TGTGCCAGCAGCCAAGAGGGGTCGGGGAGCACTGAAGCTTTCTTT. Amino acids: CASSQEGSGSTEAFF. The J gene is TRBJ1-1, the V gene TRBV3-1; no clear D. CDR1 and CDR2 (germline): LGHDT, YNNKEL (reference sequence). The CDR3 runs to 15 residues. The ends were cut back, 0 bases at V and 4 bases at J, with 12 bases in the middle.

This clonotype was detected only a few times. The chain has TRBV2 and TRBJ2-2; 8 bases align to TRBD2. The CDR3 runs to 14 residues. Germline trimming cut 11 bases from V and 3 bases from J; bases unmatched to any gene: 8. Germline CDR1 reads SNHLY; CDR2 reads FYNNEI. CDR3 sequence reads: CAAGGRFDTGELFF. CDR3 in DNA: TGTGCCGCGGGGGGCCGGTTCGACACCGGGGAGCTGTTTTTT.

This clonotype has ten or more counts. V gene TRBV20-1 combines with J gene TRBJ2-7; TRBD2 matches at 9 bases. CDR1 is DFQATT, CDR2 SNEGSKA, per germline (reference sequence). The V gene end was trimmed by 0 bases and the J gene end by 4 bases; junction bases not matched to a gene: 7. The length of the CDR3 is 15 residues. CDR3 amino acids: CSARDQAGGRYEQYF. The CDR3, as DNA: TGCAGTGCTAGAGATCAGGCGGGAGGGCGATACGAGCAGTACTTC.

This clonotype has at least ten counts. The chain combines TRBV6-2 or TRBV6-3 with TRBJ2-1; D uncertain. Germline V lookup: CDR1 MNHEY, CDR2 SVGEGT. CDR3 length: 12 amino acids. V was trimmed by 7 bases and J by 0 bases, leaving 4 bases between them. The CDR3 DNA is TGTGCCAGCATTAACTCCTACAATGAGCAGTTCTTC. Encoded protein: CASINSYNEQFF.

Ten or more counts support this clonotype. The chain is built from TRBV20-1 and TRBJ2-5; 7 bases align to TRBD2. The CDR3 contains 12 residues. With V trimmed by 8 bases and J by 9 bases, 12 bases remained unmatched. Germline V gene sequence: CDR1 DFQATT, CDR2 SNEGSKA (reference sequence). DNA of the CDR3: TGCAGTTCGACTAGCCGGGGAGGGGCCCAGTACTTC. It yields the protein CSSTSRGGAQYF.

This clonotype was seen repeatedly, ten times or more. DNA of the CDR3: TGTGCTAGTGCCCGGGGGCTAGCGGGAGTCTCGTACAATGAGCAGTTCTTC. Encoded protein: CASARGLAGVSYNEQFF. V gene TRBV12-5 combines with J gene TRBJ2-1, with 10 bases lining up with TRBD2. V lost 7 bases and J lost 4; bases outside the gene matches: 13. The CDR3 is made up of 17 amino acids. CDR1 and CDR2 from the germline V gene are LGHNT and FRNRAP.

This clonotype was recorded at least ten times. The V and J genes are TRBV11-3 and TRBJ2-2, with a tentative D call TRBD1 (6 bases). CDR1 and CDR2 from the germline V gene are SGHNT and YENEEA. V lost 5 bases to trimming and J lost 5 bases, with 12 bases between them. CDR3 size: 14 residues. The CDR3 nucleotides read TGTGCCAGCAGCGCGGACAGTGCAACCGGGGAGCTGTTTTTT. It specifies CASSADSATGELFF.

The gene calls are TRBV5-8 and TRBJ2-3; 11 bases line up with TRBD2. The CDR3 has 15 residues. J was trimmed by 3 bases and V by 6 bases; bases with no gene match: 6. Germline loops: CDR1 SGHTS, CDR2 YDEGEE. The CDR3 DNA follows: TGTGCCAGCACCCCTAGCGGGAGGAGGACAGATACGCAGTATTTT. It codes for CASTPSGRRTDTQYF.

The gene calls are TRBV25-1 and TRBJ2-5, with 7 bases aligning to TRBD2. Trimming removed 1 base from V and 1 base from J; junction bases left unmatched: 6. The CDR3 loop spans 16 amino acids. Germline loops: CDR1 MGHDK, CDR2 SYGVNS. The CDR3 sequence: CASSELRRTSQETQYF. For the CDR3, the DNA is TGTGCCAGCAGTGAATTACGGCGGACTAGCCAAGAGACCCAGTACTTC.